These 27 T cell receptor beta chains were all obtained from the same sample, sequenced in a study of HIV-infected patients and healthy controls (dated by TCRdb to the mid-2010s). Whole blood was used without cell fractionation, so the repertoire reflected all unsorted peripheral T cells. Libraries came from 5' RACE. Sequencing instrument: Illumina MiSeq. Reverse transcription of 500 ng RNA was performed with SuperScript III using primers directed against the alpha and beta constant regions. Alpha and beta chain libraries were generated separately via chain-specific third strand synthesis with multiplexing indices. TCRdb reprocessing: public reads trimmed at Q25 with fastp, clones called with MiXCR, in-frame beta chains kept. Rows with a matching CDR3 protein are joined into one entry that keeps the most common DNA and genes. Here the sample has about 17,000 distinct CDR3 sequences; around 5.5% occur a single time. The top ten clonotypes cover under 2.5% of the sample.

Specimen: blood. The receptor set was obtained from an adult in good health.

The CDR3 coding sequence is TGCGCCAGCAGCCGGACAGGAGGGCCTAATCAGCCCCAGCATTTT. As protein: CASSRTGGPNQPQHF. V gene TRBV4-1 combines with J gene TRBJ1-5, with TRBD1 identical over 7 bases. CDR1 is MGHRA, CDR2 YSYEKL, per germline. J gave up 4 bases and V 4 bases, and 7 bases lay outside the gene matches. The CDR3 covers 15 residues.

This chain links TRBV5-1 with TRBJ1-2, with a possible D match to TRBD1 (5 bases). V was pared by 2 bases and J by 3 bases, with 14 bases between. The germline V gene has CDR1 SGHRS and CDR2 YFSETQ. The CDR3 consists of 15 residues. The CDR3 is CASSLDPQVDYGYTF. The CDR3 DNA follows: TGCGCCAGCAGCTTAGATCCACAGGTAGACTATGGCTACACCTTC.

This clonotype was picked up many times. CDR3 sequence reads: CASSFLGQPDLGTEAFF. The CDR3 DNA is TGTGCCAGCAGTTTTCTGGGACAGCCAGATTTGGGTACTGAAGCTTTCTTT. This sequence joins TRBV28 and TRBJ1-1; 7 nucleotides agree with TRBD1. Germline assignment: CDR1 MDHEN and CDR2 SYDVKM. The V segment lost 3 bases and the J segment 5 bases; nucleotides outside the gene matches: 15. CDR3 length equals 17 residues.

Within the sample, this clonotype is medium-sized. V and J are TRBV15 and TRBJ2-4; possible D gene TRBD2, 5 bases. Germline values: CDR1 LNHNV, CDR2 YYDKDF (reference sequence). Trimming removed 0 bases from V and 12 bases from J, with 15 bases in between. The CDR3 is made up of 14 amino acids. The CDR3, as DNA: TGTGCCACCAGCAGAGATAGGACGGCTAGCTCTCAGTACTTC. Translated: CATSRDRTASSQYF.

This clonotype was recorded many times. This rearrangement joins TRBV5-1 to TRBJ2-5; TRBD1 or TRBD2 may be the D gene (5 bases each). V shed 3 bases and J shed 3 bases, with 9 bases lying between them. The CDR3 is 13 amino acids. Germline V gene data show CDR1 as SGHRS and CDR2 as YFSETQ. As DNA, the CDR3 is TGCGCCAGCAGCTGGGACCTGGAAGAGACCCAGTACTTC. This gives the protein CASSWDLEETQYF.

This clonotype appeared many times. The chain joins TRBV7-2 to TRBJ2-3, with 9 bases identical to TRBD2. In germline, CDR1 is SGHTA, CDR2 FQGNSA. V dropped 4 bases and J dropped 5; count of bases not matched to a gene: 7. The CDR3 contains 15 residues. CDR3 coding DNA: TGTGCCAGCAGCTCCTCAGCGGGGGGCAGAGATACGCAGTATTTT. It yields the protein CASSSSAGGRDTQYF.

This clonotype was counted ten times or more. V and J are TRBV10-3 and TRBJ1-1, with D perhaps TRBD1 (5 bases). The CDR3 is made up of 15 amino acids. The germline gives CDR1 ENHRY, CDR2 SYGVKD. Trimming shortened V by 10 bases and J by 0 bases, and 18 bases separated the two germline ends. The CDR3 protein is CATLKIDSVNTEAFF. The CDR3 DNA sequence: TGTGCCACCCTAAAGATAGACAGCGTGAACACTGAAGCTTTCTTT.

This clonotype occurred many times. V gene TRBV6-2 or TRBV6-3 combines with J gene TRBJ2-1; unclear D gene. Germline lookup yields CDR1 MNHEY and CDR2 SVGEGT. This CDR3 is built from 15 residues. V lost 0 bases and J lost 2, with 8 bases in between. CDR3 DNA sequence: TGTGCCAGCAGTTACTCGAACCTAGCCTACAATGAGCAGTTCTTC. Residues: CASSYSNLAYNEQFF.

This clonotype was seen repeatedly, ten times or more. The chain couples TRBV28 to TRBJ1-6; 8 bases agree with TRBD1. Germline trimming cut 6 bases from V and 10 bases from J; bases unmatched to any gene: 5. The germline gives CDR1 MDHEN, CDR2 SYDVKM. The CDR3 length is 13 residues. Written as DNA, the CDR3 is TGTGCCAGCAGAGCAGGGGGCCGGTCACCCCTCCACTTT. It specifies CASRAGGRSPLHF. The variable domain in full, completed from reference TRBV28 and TRBJ1-6, reads DVKVTQSSRYLVKRTGEKVFLECVQDMDHENMFWYRQDPGLGLRLIYFSYDVKMKEKGDIPEGYSVSREKKERFSLILESASTNQTSMYLCASRAGGRSPLHFGNGTRLTVT.

This clonotype was seen at least ten times. V is TRBV18 and J is TRBJ1-2; TRBD1 matches at 10 bases. The CDR3 contains 15 residues. The V segment lost 3 bases and the J segment 8 bases; nucleotides outside the gene matches: 9. CDR1 and CDR2 from the germline V gene are KGHSH and LQKENI. The CDR3: CASSPSWDRGTGYTF. The CDR3 DNA reads as TGTGCCAGCTCACCCTCCTGGGACAGGGGTACGGGCTACACCTTC.

V and J are TRBV12-3 or TRBV12-4 and TRBJ1-1, with 8 bases lining up with TRBD1. Trimming cost V 6 bases and J 2 bases; bases outside gene matches: 2. The CDR3 consists of 13 residues. In DNA, the CDR3 is TGTGCCAGCAGAGGACAGGGCAACACTGAAGCTTTCTTT. Its translation is CASRGQGNTEAFF.

This clonotype was seen many times. The chain couples TRBV7-3 to TRBJ2-3; the D is unclear. Germline CDR1 and CDR2: SGHTA and FQGTGA. The length of the CDR3 is 12 residues. Trimming pared 3 bases from V and 1 base from J, leaving 2 bases between. The CDR3 region is CASSFGTDTQYF. The DNA of the CDR3 is TGTGCCAGCAGCTTTGGCACAGATACGCAGTATTTT. Complete variable domain (other parts from reference TRBV7-3 and TRBJ2-3): GAGVSQTPSNKVTEKGKYVELRCDPISGHTALYWYRQSLGQGPEFLIYFQGTGAADDSGLPNDRFFAVRPEGSVSTLKIQRTERGDSAVYLCASSFGTDTQYFGPGTRLTVL.

This clonotype has ten or more counts. J is TRBJ2-3 and V is TRBV20-1, with TRBD2 matching over 7 bases. The CDR3 spans 15 residues. Trimming removed 3 bases from V and 4 bases from J; junction bases left unmatched: 10. Germline CDR1 reads DFQATT; CDR2 reads SNEGSKA (reference sequence). The CDR3 is CSASSYRGDPDTQYF. The CDR3 bases are TGCAGTGCTAGCTCTTACCGGGGGGACCCAGATACGCAGTATTTT.

By sample share, this clonotype is medium-sized. The chain uses TRBV24-1 and TRBJ2-1, with no clear D. With 4 bases removed from V and 6 bases from J, the gap between germline ends came to 6 bases. There are 12 residues in the CDR3. Germline CDR1 KGHDR, CDR2 SFDVKD. As DNA, the CDR3 is TGTGCCACCAGTGAATGGGGCAATGAGCAGTTCTTC. It translates to CATSEWGNEQFF.

This clonotype came up many times. This chain joins TRBV11-1 and TRBJ2-5, with 9 bases fitting TRBD1. Germline CDR1 and CDR2: SGHAT and FQDESV (reference sequence). CDR3 length equals 15 residues. V lost 5 bases, J lost 3 bases, and 7 bases stayed unmatched. CDR3 sequence (DNA): TGTGCCAGCAGCCAAAGCTGGGACAGGGAAGAGACCCAGTACTTC. It encodes CASSQSWDREETQYF.

This clonotype came up many times. The V and J genes are TRBV20-1 and TRBJ1-6; 9 bases line up with TRBD1. CDR1 is DFQATT, CDR2 SNEGSKA, per germline (reference sequence). This CDR3 is built from 15 residues. The junction had 5 bases not matched to a gene; V was cut back by 4 bases and J by 4 bases. The CDR3 DNA sequence: TGCAGTGCTAAGACAGGGGGTAATTATAATTCACCCCTCCACTTT. Protein sequence: CSAKTGGNYNSPLHF.

This clonotype was recorded many times. The chain couples TRBV14 to TRBJ1-4; tentative D call: TRBD1 (5 bases). Per the germline V gene, CDR1 is SGHDN and CDR2 is FVKESK. The CDR3 contains 14 residues. Deletions cut 5 bases from V and 4 bases from J, with 11 bases between. CDR3 sequence: CASSDSFYNEKLFF. CDR3 in DNA: TGTGCCAGCAGCGACAGTTTCTATAATGAAAAACTGTTTTTT.

As regards this clonotype: Likely a read error: the CDR3 ends without its conserved phenylalanine or tryptophan. This rearrangement joins TRBV28 to TRBJ1-1; TRBD1 aligns across 7 bases. The length of the CDR3 is 15 residues. V gave up 5 bases and J gave up 6 bases; unmatched junction bases: 12. Per germline, CDR1 MDHEN and CDR2 SYDVKM. CDR3 DNA: TGTGCCAGCAGTCGCGTCGACAGGGATCTCGCTGAAGCTTTCTTG. Protein sequence: CASSRVDRDLAEAFL.

This clonotype was observed at least ten times. CDR3 coding DNA: TGTGCTAGTGGATGGCCGGACGCTTTCTTT. Translated, it gives CASGWPDAFF. The chain joins TRBV12-5 to TRBJ1-1; no reliable D call. The germline CDR1 and CDR2 sequences are LGHNT and FRNRAP. CDR3 length equals 10 residues. V was trimmed by 6 bases and J by 11 bases, leaving 10 bases between them.

The chain joins TRBV5-5 to TRBJ2-1; D may be TRBD2 (6 bases). This CDR3 spans 18 amino acids. V lost 3 bases and J lost 8, with 27 bases in between. Germline lookup yields CDR1 SGHKS and CDR2 YYEKEE (reference sequence). The CDR3 coding sequence is TGTGCCAGCAGCTCGAGGTCGCGGGGACCTCCACTCGGGGATGAGCAGTTCTTC. It encodes CASSSRSRGPPLGDEQFF. Full variable domain (outside the CDR3, taken from reference TRBV5-5 and TRBJ2-1): DAGVTQSPTHLIKTRGQQVTLRCSPISGHKSVSWYQQVLGQGPQFIFQYYEKEERGRGNFPDRFSARQFPNYSSELNVNALLLGDSALYLCASSSRSRGPPLGDEQFFGPGTRLTVL.

In its sample, this clonotype was seen a few times. The chain combines TRBV5-4 with TRBJ2-4; D gene ambiguous. The CDR3 loop spans 12 amino acids. CDR1 and CDR2 (germline): SGHNT, YYREEE (reference sequence). V was trimmed by 0 bases and J by 6 bases, leaving 4 bases between them. The CDR3 region is CASSLGRNIQYF. CDR3 nucleotide sequence: TGTGCCAGCAGCTTGGGCAGAAACATTCAGTACTTC. Complete variable domain (other parts from reference TRBV5-4 and TRBJ2-4): ETGVTQSPTHLIKTRGQQVTLRCSSQSGHNTVSWYQQALGQGPQFIFQYYREEENGRGNFPPRFSGLQFPNYSSELNVNALELDDSALYLCASSLGRNIQYFGAGTRLSVL.

This clonotype rates as medium-sized. The chain employs TRBV7-9 and TRBJ2-6; D uncertain. Germline CDR1 SEHNR, CDR2 FQNEAQ (reference sequence). This CDR3 has 17 amino acids. Trimming removed 2 bases from V and 4 bases from J, with 15 bases in between. DNA for the CDR3: TGTGCCAGCAGCTTACTGGGGTCTCAATCCGGGGCCAACGTCCTGACTTTC. Its protein product is CASSLLGSQSGANVLTF.

This chain joins TRBV29-1 and TRBJ2-3; TRBD1 might be the D (7 bases). V dropped 2 bases and J dropped 0 bases, with 15 bases sitting between them. Germline values: CDR1 SQVTM, CDR2 ANQGSEA. The CDR3 consists of 16 residues. The CDR3 DNA reads TGCAGCGTTGAAAGGGGGGACAGCAAAAGCACAGATACGCAGTATTTT. This translates into CSVERGDSKSTDTQYF.

This clonotype was observed many times. The chain recombines TRBV28 with TRBJ2-4; D unresolved. Germline CDR1 MDHEN, CDR2 SYDVKM. The CDR3 sequence is 11 residues long. The ends were cut back, 8 bases at V and 6 bases at J, with 8 bases in the middle. The DNA for the CDR3 is TGTGCCAGCCGCGAAACAAACATTCAGTACTTC. The encoded protein is CASRETNIQYF.

This clonotype was seen only a few times. The genes are TRBV18 and TRBJ2-5; D unclear. The CDR3 loop spans 13 amino acids. Trimming removed 6 bases at V and 0 bases at J, with 8 bases between. Germline loops: CDR1 KGHSH, CDR2 LQKENI. As DNA, the CDR3 is TGTGCCAGCTCCTACCTGTACCAAGAGACCCAGTACTTC. It encodes CASSYLYQETQYF.

This clonotype was counted at least ten times. The chain is built from TRBV5-3 and TRBJ1-2; no reliable D call. TRBV5-3 belongs to the ORF category, with a function that is uncertain. Trimming shortened V by 4 bases and J by 8 bases, and 15 bases separated the two germline ends. The CDR3 runs 13 residues. The CDR3 DNA sequence: TGTGCCAGAAGCCGGAGTCAAAGAGGGGGCTACACCTTC. The encoded protein is CARSRSQRGGYTF.

In this sample, this clonotype turned up many times. The chain links TRBV20-1 to TRBJ2-5, with D perhaps assigned TRBD1 or TRBD2 (5 bases each). The germline V gene encodes CDR1 DFQATT and CDR2 SNEGSKA (reference sequence). V was pared by 6 bases and J by 7 bases, with 12 bases between. The CDR3 has 11 amino acids. The CDR3 reads CSAGRSGTQYF. The CDR3 nucleotides are TGCAGTGCGGGACGGTCGGGGACCCAGTACTTC.